This T cell receptor beta chain was obtained from a study of beta chain features in type 1 diabetes. Across the whole study: All samples yielded roughly 110 million examined sorted cells. Study-wide results and caveats: HLA effects on TCRB rearrangement stayed unresolved here. Patients with type 1 diabetes carried fewer insertions and had more deletions at their VDJ junctions. Although PCR might favor shorter templates, it would do so equally in patients and controls.

Expressed TCRB transcripts were sequenced because the isolated RNA had all been reverse transcribed beforehand. Produced via immunoSEQ multiplex PCR; TCRdb's table is partial and in-frame only. The data hold roughly 610,000 clones, with roughly 16% observed a single time. Germline trimming cut 5 bases from V and 3 bases from J; bases unmatched to any gene: 10. Germline-derived CDR1 and CDR2 are SGHDT and YYEEEE. This CDR3 region has 15 residues. A word on this clone: Its specificity is unknown.

The rearrangement uses TRBV5-6 and TRBJ2-7, with TRBD1 matching 8 bases. This clonotype was obtained from a man aged 18 to 35 in good health. Sequencing used naive CD4+ T cells from blood. CDR3 region: CASRHRGLTFYEQYF. The CDR3 DNA reads TGTGCCAGCAGGCACAGGGGGTTGACCTTCTACGAGCAGTACTTC. The full variable domain, completed using reference TRBV5-6 and TRBJ2-7, is DAGVTQSPTHLIKTRGQQVTLRCSPKSGHDTVSWYQQALGQGPQFIFQYYEEEERQRGNFPDRFSGHQFPNYSSELNVNALLLGDSALYLCASRHRGLTFYEQYFGPGTRLTVT.